The clone carrying this TCR beta chain was recorded many times. No antigen is known for it. No treatment of any kind had been given to any patient before thyroid surgery. In the original workflow: A distant-metastasis classifier for papillary thyroid cancer was built using CDR3 differences across clinicopathological groups. TCRdb re-called clones via MiXCR from the PCR reads. These V and J calls are TCRdb output, not the study's own analysis. The sample lists tens of thousands of clones; under 15% were seen once. The data derive from a study of metastatic and nonmetastatic thyroid tumors. About the study: Malignant and benign thyroid patients had repertoires compared in peripheral blood and tumor or nodule tissue. General study results and limits: Versus benign nodules, malignant thyroid tumors reportedly had significantly higher TCR beta diversity, in blood and tumor.

The CDR3 runs to 19 residues. From germline, CDR1 is LGHNA and CDR2 YNFKEQ. Trimming removed 4 bases from V and 0 bases from J; junction bases left unmatched: 8. The rearrangement links TRBV4-2 to TRBJ2-1, with TRBD2 identical over 14 bases. The material sequenced was tumor tissue. This TCR derives from a female donor with papillary thyroid cancer or a benign thyroid nodule (not recorded which). Some clones in this sample may be carry-over from other donors' samples. CDR3: CASSPRTSGRSSSYNEQFF. CDR3 bases: TGTGCCAGCAGCCCTCGGACTAGCGGGAGGAGTAGCTCCTACAATGAGCAGTTCTTC.